This is a list of T cell receptor beta chains from one sample in a study of blood T cells in healthy people across ages. TCRdb redid the calling of the 5' RACE reads with MiXCR, one entry per CDR3 protein. The data show roughly 1.9 million distinct CDR3 sequences, approximately 39% seen once. Input material: blood. Receptors originate from a human donor in good health. The CDR3 runs from the conserved cysteine through the conserved F or W. Each record gives: clone size, V gene, D gene, J gene, CDR3 protein, CDR3 DNA. A D gene is named only where the DNA matches it firmly. Rows may omit the clone size; those that give it use once, few, many or a size class.

>-|TRBV5-1|TRBD1|TRBJ2-7
CASSFDRGVDEQYF
TGCGCCAGCAGCTTCGACAGGGGAGTCGACGAGCAGTACTTC
>-|TRBV7-8|-|TRBJ2-1
CASSPEEDAYNEQFF
TGTGCCAGCAGCCCGGAAGAGGACGCCTACAATGAGCAGTTCTTC
>-|TRBV30|TRBD2|TRBJ2-4
CAWSASGGPGNIQYF
TGTGCCTGGAGTGCTAGCGGGGGGCCGGGGAACATTCAGTACTTC
>-|TRBV10-3|TRBD1|TRBJ2-5
CAIRDEGAHGTQYF
TGTGCCATCAGGGACGAGGGGGCGCATGGGACCCAGTACTTC
>-|TRBV7-9|TRBD1|TRBJ2-7
CASSSQTGTISYEQYF
TGTGCCAGCAGCTCCCAGACAGGGACGATCTCCTACGAGCAGTACTTC
>-|TRBV27|-|TRBJ1-6
CASSLNGRDSPLHF
TGTGCCAGCAGTTTGAATGGGAGGGATTCACCCCTCCACTTT
>-|TRBV6-6|-|TRBJ2-2
CASTTGARAGELFF
TGTGCCAGCACCACCGGGGCCAGGGCCGGGGAGCTGTTTTTT
>-|TRBV6-1|-|TRBJ2-5
CASSEQQGETQYF
TGTGCCAGCAGTGAACAGCAGGGAGAGACCCAGTACTTC
>-|TRBV29-1|-|TRBJ2-6
CSAGEANVLTF
TGCAGCGCCGGAGAGGCCAACGTCCTGACTTTC
>few|TRBV15|-|TRBJ1-1
CATRAWDTEAFF
TGTGCCACCAGGGCTTGGGACACTGAAGCTTTCTTT
>once|TRBV20-1|-|TRBJ2-5
CSTRDGGEETQYF
TGCAGTACTAGAGATGGCGGGGAAGAGACCCAGTACTTC
>-|TRBV9|TRBD2|TRBJ2-1
CASSVDGTRSNEQFF
TGTGCCAGCAGCGTAGACGGGACTAGGTCCAATGAGCAGTTCTTC
>-|TRBV5-1|-|TRBJ2-7
CASSLGREVEQYF
TGCGCCAGCAGCTTGGGCAGGGAGGTCGAGCAGTACTTC
>-|TRBV27|TRBD1|TRBJ2-7
CASRQPGQGAYEQYF
TGTGCCAGCCGACAACCGGGACAGGGGGCCTACGAGCAGTACTTC
>-|TRBV3-1|-|TRBJ1-4
CASSLTRTSLFF
TGTGCCAGCAGCCTGACCCGGACCTCACTGTTTTTT
>-|TRBV12-5|-|TRBJ2-4
CASGFSPDFSLREQYF
TGTGCTAGTGGTTTCTCTCCGGACTTTTCCCTACGGGAGCAGTACTTC
>-|TRBV28|TRBD1|TRBJ1-2
CASSLGGQGESTF
TGTGCCAGCAGTTTGGGAGGACAGGGAGAGAGCACCTTC
>few|TRBV29-1|-|TRBJ2-1
CSVLGTPYNEQFF
TGCAGCGTACTCGGGACACCTTACAATGAGCAGTTCTTC
>few|TRBV6-2/TRBV6-3|-|TRBJ1-2
CASGNHGYGYTF
TGTGCCAGCGGGAACCACGGCTATGGCTACACCTTC
>-|TRBV6-5|-|TRBJ1-6
CASRRGRDSPLHF
TGTGCCAGCCGACGGGGCAGGGATTCACCCCTCCACTTT
>few|TRBV29-1|-|TRBJ2-3
CSVRALGADTQYF
TGCAGCGTTCGGGCGCTGGGGGCAGATACGCAGTATTTT
>-|TRBV7-2|TRBD1|TRBJ2-7
CASSLPGQSSEQYF
TGTGCCAGCAGCTTGCCGGGACAGTCTTCCGAGCAGTACTTC
>-|TRBV20-1|-|TRBJ2-1
CSARVRSSYNEQFF
TGCAGTGCTAGGGTTAGATCCTCCTACAATGAGCAGTTCTTC
>-|TRBV21-1|-|TRBJ2-4
CASPRQGVAKNIQYF
TGTGCCAGCCCCAGACAGGGGGTAGCCAAAAACATTCAGTACTTC
>-|TRBV4-1|-|TRBJ2-7
CASSQPTKGQANYEQYF
TGCGCCAGCAGCCAACCTACTAAGGGGCAAGCAAACTACGAGCAGTACTTC
>few|TRBV30|-|TRBJ2-5
CAWSALSTEQYF
TGTGCCTGGAGTGCCCTCTCTACGGAGCAGTACTTC
>-|TRBV6-2/TRBV6-3|TRBD2|TRBJ2-3
CASSYLLASGSQYF
TGTGCCAGCAGTTATCTCCTGGCTAGCGGTTCGCAGTATTTT
>-|TRBV11-2|-|TRBJ1-2
CASSLVKLTSEGSRENYGYTF
TGTGCCAGCAGCTTAGTTAAGCTGACATCAGAAGGATCTCGGGAAAACTATGGCTACACCTTC